These 20 T cell receptor beta chains were all obtained from the same sample, sequenced in a study of blood T cell repertoires in COVID-19. Repertoires were generated with immunoSEQ multiplex PCR, while TCRdb's copy carries only in-frame clones and drops some. This table has fewer than 75,000 clones, approximately 90% appearing once. The specimen sequenced was peripheral blood. These receptors came from a man aged 70 or older with acute or convalescent COVID-19.

V and J are TRBV7-2 and TRBJ2-7; maybe TRBD1 (7 bases). The ends were cut back, 0 bases at V and 3 bases at J, with 12 bases in the middle. The germline V gene encodes CDR1 SGHTA and CDR2 FQGNSA. The CDR3 runs to 15 residues. The CDR3 sequence: CASSLARDSIYEQYF. CDR3 bases: TGTGCCAGCAGCTTAGCGCGGGACAGTATCTACGAGCAGTACTTC.

V is TRBV11-2 and J is TRBJ2-5; D might be TRBD1 (6 bases). This CDR3 is built from 14 residues. Germline-derived CDR1 and CDR2 are SGHAT and FQNNGV. V lost 0 bases to trimming and J lost 4 bases, with 9 bases between them. CDR3 in DNA: TGTGCCAGCAGCTTAGAGCAGGGGTCAGAGACCCAGTACTTC. It yields the protein CASSLEQGSETQYF. The full variable domain, in which reference TRBV11-2 and TRBJ2-5 provide the parts outside the CDR3, is EAGVAQSPRYKIIEKRQSVAFWCNPISGHATLYWYQQILGQGPKLLIQFQNNGVVDDSQLPKDRFSAERLKGVDSTLKIQPAKLEDSAVYLCASSLEQGSETQYFGPGTRLLVL.

This chain uses TRBV5-4 with TRBJ2-4, with 8 bases aligning to TRBD1. CDR1 and CDR2 (germline): SGHNT, YYREEE (reference sequence). Trimming took 4 bases from V and 7 from J; bases not matched to a gene: 4. The CDR3 totals 13 residues. This CDR3 reads CASSPRTGNIQYF. The CDR3 nucleotides are TGTGCCAGCAGCCCCAGGACAGGGAACATTCAGTACTTC.

The V call is TRBV18, the J call TRBJ2-7; D not certain. The V gene lost 3 bases and the J gene lost 5 bases, with 8 bases spanning the gap. This CDR3 comprises 12 residues. Germline loops: CDR1 KGHSH, CDR2 LQKENI. This chain's CDR3 is CASSPTLNEQYF. The CDR3 region has the DNA TGTGCCAGCTCACCTACCCTAAACGAGCAGTACTTC.

This chain joins TRBV6-5 and TRBJ2-1; 7 nucleotides agree with TRBD1. Trimming took 2 bases from V and 6 from J; bases not matched to a gene: 10. The CDR3 is made up of 16 amino acids. Looked up from germline, CDR1 is MNHEY and CDR2 is SVGAGI. The CDR3: CASSYGTAVSFNEQFF. The CDR3 nucleotides are TGTGCCAGCAGTTACGGGACAGCAGTCAGTTTCAATGAGCAGTTCTTC.

The chain links TRBV3-1 (or the pseudogene TRBV3-2) to TRBJ1-2; 7 nucleotides align to TRBD1. Germline values: CDR1 LGHDT, CDR2 YNNKEL (reference sequence). The length of the CDR3 is 14 residues. The J segment lost 6 bases and the V segment lost 5 bases, leaving 9 bases of the junction unmatched. The CDR3 here is CASSDNTGADGYTF. The CDR3 nucleotides are TGTGCCAGCAGCGACAACACAGGGGCCGATGGCTACACCTTC.

The genes are TRBV9 and TRBJ2-2; possibly TRBD2 for D (5 bases). Trimming removed 0 bases from V and 6 bases from J, with 15 bases in between. The CDR3 runs 16 residues. Germline CDR1 SGDLS, CDR2 YYNGEE. The CDR3 DNA reads TGTGCCAGCAGCGTAGATATACGGACCGGGGCCGGGGAGCTGTTTTTT. Protein: CASSVDIRTGAGELFF. Based on the CDR3 plus reference TRBV9 and TRBJ2-2, the full variable domain is DSGVTQTPKHLITATGQRVTLRCSPRSGDLSVYWYQQSLDQGLQFLIQYYNGEERAKGNILERFSAQQFPDLHSELNLSSLELGDSALYFCASSVDIRTGAGELFFGEGSRLTVL.

This clone was counted a single time. The same CDR3 arises from other DNA sequences in this sample as well. The V call is TRBV11-2, the J call TRBJ2-7; 9 nucleotides line up with TRBD1. The V gene end was trimmed by 6 bases and the J gene end by 0 bases; junction bases not matched to a gene: 0. Germline assignment: CDR1 SGHAT and CDR2 FQNNGV. This CDR3 is built from 13 residues. As DNA, the CDR3 is TGTGCCAGCAGGGGACAGGGCTCCTACGAGCAGTACTTC. As protein: CASRGQGSYEQYF. Full variable domain (rest looked up from reference TRBV11-2 and TRBJ2-7): EAGVAQSPRYKIIEKRQSVAFWCNPISGHATLYWYQQILGQGPKLLIQFQNNGVVDDSQLPKDRFSAERLKGVDSTLKIQPAKLEDSAVYLCASRGQGSYEQYFGPGTRLTVT.

V gene TRBV19 combines with J gene TRBJ2-3; TRBD2 aligns across 16 bases. The CDR3 covers 18 residues. Germline values: CDR1 LNHDA, CDR2 SQIVND (reference sequence). V trimming: 5 bases; J trimming: 6 bases; junction bases outside the gene matches: 11. Written as DNA, the CDR3 is TGTGCCAGTAGTCCGGGACTAGCGGGGGGGCTGGCGTACGATACGCAGTATTTT. It translates to CASSPGLAGGLAYDTQYF.

The rearrangement links TRBV18 to TRBJ1-6; D remains ambiguous. The CDR3 is 15 amino acids. From germline, CDR1 is KGHSH and CDR2 LQKENI. V lost 3 bases, J lost 6 bases, and 12 bases lay in between. As DNA, the CDR3 is TGTGCCAGCTCACCTTTACAAGATTCTAATTCACCCCTCCACTTT. Residues: CASSPLQDSNSPLHF.

The J gene is TRBJ2-5, the V gene TRBV30; TRBD2 agrees at 12 bases. The CDR3 is 16 residues long. The V segment lost 2 bases and the J segment 5 bases; nucleotides outside the gene matches: 9. Germline V lookup: CDR1 GTSNPN, CDR2 SVGIG (reference sequence). CDR3 coding DNA: TGTGCCTGGAGTCTTCTAGCGGGGGGGCCGGGGGAGACCCAGTACTTC. Translated: CAWSLLAGGPGETQYF.

The rearrangement links TRBV19 to TRBJ2-2; the D gene is possibly TRBD2 (5 bases). The germline V gene encodes CDR1 LNHDA and CDR2 SQIVND (reference sequence). With 4 bases removed from V and 0 bases from J, the gap between germline ends came to 12 bases. The length of the CDR3 is 16 residues. CDR3 region: CASSTRAPTNTGELFF. The CDR3 coding sequence is TGTGCCAGTAGTACGAGGGCCCCGACGAACACCGGGGAGCTGTTTTTT.

The chain has TRBV5-4 and TRBJ2-3; D gene unclear. This CDR3 comprises 14 residues. The V and J ends lost 2 bases and 1 base respectively, with 8 bases between them. Germline V CDR1 and CDR2: SGHNT, YYREEE (reference sequence). CDR3 in DNA: TGTGCCAGCAGCTTAGACCGGGGCACAGATACGCAGTATTTT. Protein product: CASSLDRGTDTQYF.

The chain uses TRBV3-1 (or the pseudogene TRBV3-2) and TRBJ1-2; D is possibly TRBD1 (6 bases). In germline, CDR1 is LGHDT, CDR2 YNNKEL (reference sequence). The CDR3 extends over 18 amino acids. With 2 bases removed from V and 2 bases from J, the gap between germline ends came to 21 bases. CDR3 protein: CASSQNPFLDRQNYGYTF. For the CDR3, the DNA is TGTGCCAGCAGCCAAAATCCCTTCCTCGACAGGCAAAACTATGGCTACACCTTC.

The rearrangement links TRBV11-2 to TRBJ2-5; the D gene is possibly TRBD2 (5 bases). Germline V gives CDR1 SGHAT, CDR2 FQNNGV. V was pared by 5 bases and J by 5 bases, with 21 bases between. This CDR3 has 16 amino acids. The CDR3, as DNA: TGTGCCAGCAGCGGAACGGGGTTGGATTGGATGGAGACCCAGTACTTC. Its translation: CASSGTGLDWMETQYF.

The chain is built from TRBV9 and TRBJ2-2; 8 positions agree with TRBD1. The CDR3 extends over 16 amino acids. J was trimmed by 2 bases and V by 3 bases; bases with no gene match: 6. The V gene's germline CDR1 is SGDLS and CDR2 YYNGEE. The DNA for the CDR3 is TGTGCCAGCAGCGCCGGGACAGGCGTCAACACCGGGGAGCTGTTTTTT. Translated, it gives CASSAGTGVNTGELFF.

The V gene is TRBV5-1, the J gene TRBJ1-1; D call uncertain. The CDR3 has 16 residues. The V end was cut by 0 bases, the J end by 0 bases, with 12 bases between. Looked up from germline, CDR1 is SGHRS and CDR2 is YFSETQ. The CDR3 DNA sequence: TGCGCCAGCAGCTTGGGCGTCAGGCCCATGAACACTGAAGCTTTCTTT. Encoded protein: CASSLGVRPMNTEAFF.

The V call is TRBV18, the J call TRBJ1-1; D call uncertain. CDR3 size: 15 residues. V lost 4 bases, J lost 2 bases, and 14 bases lay in between. CDR1 KGHSH and CDR2 LQKENI come from the germline V gene. CDR3 residues: CASSLVGILNTEAFF. For the CDR3, the DNA is TGTGCCAGCTCACTAGTCGGGATCTTAAACACTGAAGCTTTCTTT.

V usage is TRBV6-5 and J usage is TRBJ2-1; the match to TRBD1 covers 12 bases. V was clipped by 1 base and J by 6 bases; unmatched bases: 1. Germline CDR1 MNHEY, CDR2 SVGAGI. CDR3 length equals 15 residues. As DNA, the CDR3 is TGTGCCAGCAGTTACTGGGGACAGGGGGCCAATGAGCAGTTCTTC. Translating gives CASSYWGQGANEQFF.

In this sample, this clone turned up a few times. The chain carries TRBV7-9 and TRBJ2-2; TRBD1 is a possible D gene (6 bases). The CDR3 has 16 residues. Germline lookup yields CDR1 SEHNR and CDR2 FQNEAQ (reference sequence). Trimming removed 1 base from V and 0 bases from J, with 9 bases in between. The CDR3 reads CASSLDRAPNTGELFF. For the CDR3, the DNA is TGTGCCAGCAGCTTAGACAGGGCTCCGAACACCGGGGAGCTGTTTTTT.